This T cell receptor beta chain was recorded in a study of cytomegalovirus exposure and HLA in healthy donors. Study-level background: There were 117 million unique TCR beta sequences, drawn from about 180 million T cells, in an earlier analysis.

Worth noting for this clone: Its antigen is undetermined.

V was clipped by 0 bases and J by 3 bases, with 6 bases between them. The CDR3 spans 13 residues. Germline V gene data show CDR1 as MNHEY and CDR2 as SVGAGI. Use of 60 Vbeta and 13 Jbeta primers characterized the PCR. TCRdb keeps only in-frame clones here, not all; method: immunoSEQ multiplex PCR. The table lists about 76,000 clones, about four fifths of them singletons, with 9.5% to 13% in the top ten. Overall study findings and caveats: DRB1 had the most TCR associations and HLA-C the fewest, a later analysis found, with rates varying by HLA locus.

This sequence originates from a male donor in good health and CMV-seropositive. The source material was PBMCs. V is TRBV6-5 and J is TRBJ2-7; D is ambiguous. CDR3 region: CASSYSVSYEQYF. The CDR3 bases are TGTGCCAGCAGTTACTCCGTTAGCTACGAGCAGTACTTC.